This entry describes one T cell receptor beta chain. Its antigen is unknown. CDR1 SGHVS and CDR2 FQNEAQ come from the germline V gene. Trimming stripped 1 base from V and 4 bases from J, with 11 bases between. The CDR3 is made up of 15 amino acids. This specimen belongs to a study of cytomegalovirus exposure and HLA in healthy donors. Study-level results: Analysis performed later showed TCR beta chains linked to HLA being more clonally expanded than equally common others. Reported findings show TCR beta sequences accurately forecast HLA-A and HLA-B alleles in most subjects. The authors later linked a missense DCLRE1C variant to TCR beta V- and J-gene trimming.

The PCR contained 60 Vbeta and 13 Jbeta primers. Sequenced by immunoSEQ multiplex PCR; TCRdb stores in-frame clones only, minus some. The sample records around 200,000 clones, around 85% being singletons. This chain joins TRBV7-8 and TRBJ2-1; D possibly corresponds to TRBD1 (6 bases). This sequence was found in a woman in her forties or fifties in good health and CMV-seronegative. Specimen: PBMCs. Here the CDR3 reads CASSLGRGQYNEQFF. The CDR3 DNA is TGTGCCAGCAGCTTAGGCCGTGGACAGTACAATGAGCAGTTCTTC.